What follows are 12 T cell receptor beta chains derived from one specimen sequenced in a study of blood T cell repertoires in COVID-19. The assay was immunoSEQ multiplex PCR, and TCRdb's table has in-frame clones only and misses some. The sample lists nearly 300,000 clones, around 89% seen once, with more than 6.5% in the top ten. Source material: peripheral blood. Receptors were obtained from a woman in her 30s who had recovered from COVID-19.

The chain is built from TRBV6-5 and TRBJ1-1; D ambiguous. CDR1 MNHEY and CDR2 SVGAGI come from the germline V gene. This CDR3 region has 14 residues. V dropped 0 bases and J dropped 6 bases, with 11 bases sitting between them. CDR3: CASSYSRGMAEAFF. CDR3 nucleotide sequence: TGTGCCAGCAGTTACTCGCGAGGGATGGCTGAAGCTTTCTTT.

V usage is TRBV7-9 and J usage is TRBJ2-5, with a weak D call TRBD1 (5 bases). There are 15 residues in the CDR3. V dropped 7 bases and J dropped 2 bases, with 17 bases sitting between them. Germline V gene lookup returns CDR1 SEHNR and CDR2 FQNEAQ (reference sequence). The CDR3 protein is CASTKPPAGQETQYF. For the CDR3, the DNA is TGTGCCAGCACTAAACCCCCGGCAGGGCAAGAGACCCAGTACTTC. Filled out from reference TRBV7-9 and TRBJ2-5, the complete variable domain reads DTGVSQNPRHKITKRGQNVTFRCDPISEHNRLYWYRQTLGQGPEFLTYFQNEAQLEKSRLLSDRFSAERPKGSFSTLEIQRTEQGDSAMYLCASTKPPAGQETQYFGPGTRLLVL.

The CDR3 protein is CASSAGYGYGYTF. CDR3 nucleotide sequence: TGCGCCAGCTCCGCGGGGTATGGCTATGGCTACACCTTC. The chain recombines TRBV5-1 with TRBJ1-2; the D is unclear. Germline V lookup: CDR1 SGHRS, CDR2 YFSETQ. CDR3 size: 13 residues. V was shortened by 7 bases and J by 4 bases, with 14 bases between the two germline ends.

The V and J genes are TRBV9 and TRBJ2-5; 7 positions match TRBD2. Per the germline V gene, CDR1 is SGDLS and CDR2 is YYNGEE. The CDR3 has 15 residues. J lost 5 bases, V lost 2 bases, and 9 bases had no gene match. The CDR3: CASSVGPAGVETQYF. The CDR3, as DNA: TGTGCCAGCAGCGTCGGTCCCGCGGGGGTGGAGACCCAGTACTTC.

This chain links TRBV28 with TRBJ2-7; 9 nucleotides line up with TRBD1. The CDR3 consists of 14 residues. V shed 7 bases, J shed 4 bases, and the junction held 8 bases outside the gene matches. Germline loops: CDR1 MDHEN, CDR2 SYDVKM. CDR3: CASTKAGTGYEQYF. The DNA of the CDR3 is TGTGCCAGCACCAAAGCCGGGACAGGGTACGAGCAGTACTTC.

The V call is TRBV7-8, the J call TRBJ1-5, with TRBD1 identical over 10 bases. Germline CDR1 SGHVS, CDR2 FQNEAQ. The CDR3 sequence is 15 residues long. The ends lost 6 bases at V and 6 bases at J; junction bases unmatched: 8. Here the CDR3 DNA reads TGTGCCAGCAGTCTGACAGGGGGCGCGGGTCAGCCCCAGCATTTT. It yields the protein CASSLTGGAGQPQHF. The full variable domain, with the rest looked up from reference TRBV7-8 and TRBJ1-5, is GAGVSQSPRYKVAKRGQDVALRCDPISGHVSLFWYQQALGQGPEFLTYFQNEAQLDKSGLPSDRFFAERPEGSVSTLKIQRTQQEDSAVYLCASSLTGGAGQPQHFGDGTRLSIL.

This clone was observed a few times. V usage is TRBV19 and J usage is TRBJ2-5, with TRBD2 matching 13 bases. The V gene end was trimmed by 0 bases and the J gene end by 5 bases; junction bases not matched to a gene: 3. The CDR3 covers 16 residues. Germline V gives CDR1 LNHDA, CDR2 SQIVND (reference sequence). CDR3 in amino acids: CASSIDGTSGAETQYF. The CDR3 nucleotides read TGTGCCAGTAGTATAGATGGGACTAGCGGGGCCGAGACCCAGTACTTC. The full variable domain, completed using reference TRBV19 and TRBJ2-5, is DGGITQSPKYLFRKEGQNVTLSCEQNLNHDAMYWYRQDPGQGLRLIYYSQIVNDFQKGDIAEGYSVSREKKESFPLTVTSAQKNPTAFYLCASSIDGTSGAETQYFGPGTRLLVL.

The chain links TRBV30 to TRBJ1-5, with 9 bases lining up with TRBD1. Germline CDR1 and CDR2: GTSNPN and SVGIG (reference sequence). J was trimmed by 0 bases and V by 2 bases; bases with no gene match: 11. CDR3 size: 18 residues. CDR3 bases: TGTGCCTGGAGTTCTCGGGGACAGGGACTTTATAGCAATCAGCCCCAGCATTTT. Encoded protein: CAWSSRGQGLYSNQPQHF.

CDR3 sequence reads: CASSQDRGRGPGGYTF. CDR3 coding DNA: TGCGCCAGCAGCCAAGATCGTGGCAGGGGGCCGGGTGGCTACACCTTC. This chain joins TRBV4-3 and TRBJ1-2, with 8 bases aligning to TRBD1. CDR1 and CDR2 from the germline V gene are LGHNA and YSLEER. V lost 0 bases and J lost 7; bases outside the gene matches: 10. The CDR3 contains 16 residues.

This chain links TRBV7-9 with TRBJ1-1, with D hard to call. The CDR3 runs 14 residues. The germline V and J ends were trimmed by 1 base and 3 bases, with 9 bases remaining between them. In germline, CDR1 is SEHNR, CDR2 FQNEAQ (reference sequence). CDR3 in DNA: TGTGCCAGCAGCTTAGTGGTGGCCTACACTGAAGCTTTCTTT. It codes for CASSLVVAYTEAFF.

The chain employs TRBV5-6 and TRBJ2-7; 9 nucleotides match TRBD2. The CDR3 loop spans 16 amino acids. The germline CDR1 and CDR2 sequences are SGHDT and YYEEEE. Trimming at V came to 2 bases and at J to 4 bases, leaving 10 bases not matched to a gene. This chain's CDR3 is CASSFGGGARLYEQYF. The CDR3 coding sequence is TGTGCCAGCAGCTTTGGCGGGGGGGCCAGGTTGTACGAGCAGTACTTC.

The chain employs TRBV19 and TRBJ1-2; D is uncertain. CDR3 size: 15 residues. The germline CDR1 and CDR2 sequences are LNHDA and SQIVND (reference sequence). V was trimmed by 6 bases and J by 5 bases, leaving 19 bases between them. The CDR3 here is CASSPIGGAGYGYTF. In DNA, the CDR3 is TGTGCCAGTAGCCCGATTGGTGGAGCGGGGTATGGCTACACCTTC.